Only a few counts were recorded for the clone carrying this TCR beta chain. The data belong to a study of OX40 agonist ivuxolimab in advanced cancers. Study context: Patients' therapy was ivuxolimab, an antibody that acts as an agonist of OX40 (CD134).

The germline gives CDR1 SGHVS, CDR2 FNYEAQ. Trimming stripped 1 base from V and 0 bases from J, with 8 bases between. There are 15 residues in the CDR3. The repertoire was sequenced with immunoSEQ multiplex PCR; TCRdb's copy has only in-frame clones and lacks some. The table records fewer than 90,000 clones, 91% of them present only once. The material was CD4+ or CD8+ T cells sorted from blood, obtained in a trial of the OX40 agonist ivuxolimab. The chain carries TRBV7-6 and TRBJ2-3; D ambiguous. This sequence was found in an adult with an advanced solid tumor such as melanoma, head and neck, liver or kidney cancer. The CDR3 is CASSLEGESTDTQYF. The CDR3 coding sequence is TGTGCCAGCAGCTTAGAGGGTGAAAGCACAGATACGCAGTATTTT.